Below, 23 T cell receptor beta chains from the same sample are listed, as sequenced in a study of metastatic and nonmetastatic thyroid tumors. Patients were all untreated before their thyroid surgery. TCRdb re-clonotyped the PCR reads via MiXCR. This table holds some 30,000 clones, approximately 4% found once. Sequencing was carried out using blood. The receptor set was obtained from a female donor with papillary thyroid cancer or a benign thyroid nodule (not recorded which). Some clones in this sample may be carry-over from other donors' samples.

This clone was observed many times. The chain uses TRBV20-1 and TRBJ2-3; TRBD2 agrees at 13 bases. The CDR3 spans 14 residues. V shed 6 bases, J shed 4 bases, and the junction held 4 bases outside the gene matches. In germline, CDR1 is DFQATT, CDR2 SNEGSKA (reference sequence). CDR3 sequence: CSAGGLAGADTQYF. Here the CDR3 DNA reads TGCAGTGCCGGTGGACTAGCGGGAGCAGATACGCAGTATTTT.

In its sample, this clone was seen many times. The chain employs TRBV20-1 and TRBJ2-1; TRBD2 is a possible D gene (5 bases). The CDR3 runs 16 residues. Germline CDR1 is DFQATT and CDR2 is SNEGSKA (reference sequence). V lost 6 bases and J 3 bases, leaving 21 bases between the germline ends. The CDR3 protein is CSAPETTRGFYNEQFF. The CDR3 nucleotides are TGCAGTGCCCCCGAGACTACCCGGGGATTCTACAATGAGCAGTTCTTC.

This clone has ten or more counts. The junction departs from germline at one end; a sequencing error may be responsible. The chain joins TRBV7-7 to TRBJ2-1; D is perhaps TRBD1 (5 bases). Germline values: CDR1 SSHAT, CDR2 FNYEAQ (reference sequence). The CDR3 runs 14 residues. The CDR3 loop is CASSSLQDYNEQFF. CDR3 nucleotides: TGTGCTAGCAGCTCTCTACAGGACTACAATGAGCAGTTCTTC. The full variable domain, completed using reference TRBV7-7 and TRBJ2-1, is GAGVSQSPRYKVTKRGQDVTLRCDPISSHATLYWYQQALGQGPEFLTYFNYEAQPDKSGLPSDRFSAERPEGSISTLTIQRTEQRDSAMYRCASSSLQDYNEQFFGPGTRLTVL.

This clone was counted only a few times. V gene TRBV6-2 or TRBV6-3 combines with J gene TRBJ2-7; D ambiguous. CDR3 length: 13 amino acids. Germline CDR1 is MNHEY and CDR2 is SVGEGT. The ends were cut back, 4 bases at V and 5 bases at J, with 12 bases in the middle. In DNA, the CDR3 is TGTGCCAGCAGTTTAGGAAGCGTTAACGAGCAGTACTTC. Encoded protein: CASSLGSVNEQYF.

This chain joins TRBV2 and TRBJ2-5; possibly TRBD2 for D (6 bases). Germline V gene lookup returns CDR1 SNHLY and CDR2 FYNNEI. Between the trimmed V and J ends, which lost 6 bases and 4 bases, there was a span of 6 bases. The CDR3 runs to 11 residues. In DNA, the CDR3 is TGTGCCAGCAGCGGGGGAGAGACCCAGTACTTC. Protein product: CASSGGETQYF.

Within the sample, this clone is medium-sized. The chain couples TRBV6-1 to TRBJ2-3, with D unresolved. Trimming shortened V by 6 bases and J by 2 bases, and 3 bases separated the two germline ends. Germline V gene data show CDR1 as MNHNS and CDR2 as SASEGT. The CDR3 extends over 11 amino acids. CDR3 nucleotide sequence: TGTGCCAGCAGGCACACAGATACGCAGTATTTT. Its translation is CASRHTDTQYF.

The V and J genes are TRBV6-1 and TRBJ2-1; 7 bases match TRBD2. CDR3 size: 14 residues. Losses at the gene ends were 3 bases for V and 5 bases for J; bases not matched to a gene: 4. Germline-derived CDR1 and CDR2 are MNHNS and SASEGT. The CDR3, as DNA: TGTGCCAGCAGTGAGCAGGCGGGAGACAATGAGCAGTTCTTC. Its translation is CASSEQAGDNEQFF.

This clone was seen many times. The chain uses TRBV9 and TRBJ2-1; the match to TRBD1 covers 10 bases. Germline V gene lookup returns CDR1 SGDLS and CDR2 YYNGEE. The CDR3 has 18 residues. After removal of 4 bases from V and 4 bases from J, the junction contained 14 bases not matched to a gene. In nucleotides, the CDR3 is TGTGCCAGCAGCAGAGGGACTCGGGACAGGGGACGATACAATGAGCAGTTCTTC. The encoded protein is CASSRGTRDRGRYNEQFF.

The genes are TRBV28 and TRBJ2-3; possible D gene TRBD1, 5 bases. The CDR3 covers 15 residues. Germline assignment: CDR1 MDHEN and CDR2 SYDVKM. V lost 6 bases to trimming and J lost 2 bases, with 15 bases between them. CDR3 residues: CASRVASQDTDTQYF. The CDR3 DNA is TGTGCCAGCAGGGTGGCCTCACAGGACACAGATACGCAGTATTTT.

This clone appeared a few times. The chain uses TRBV19 and TRBJ1-1; D uncertain. Germline V gene data show CDR1 as LNHDA and CDR2 as SQIVND (reference sequence). V lost 3 bases, J lost 9 bases, and 14 bases lay in between. This CDR3 has 13 residues. CDR3 sequence (DNA): TGTGCCAGTAGTATGACGTTGAGGTTGCAAGCTTTCTTT. It is translated as CASSMTLRLQAFF.

This clone was recorded a few times. As DNA, the CDR3 is TGTGCCAGCAGCCCCCGGGACACTCTTGGCTACACCTTC. It is translated as CASSPRDTLGYTF. The gene calls are TRBV7-8 and TRBJ1-2; TRBD1 is a possible D gene (6 bases). The germline gives CDR1 SGHVS, CDR2 FQNEAQ. Trimming removed 5 bases from V and 7 bases from J, with 14 bases in between. This CDR3 has 13 residues.

In its sample, this clone was seen many times. The chain links TRBV5-6 to TRBJ2-1; TRBD2 might be the D (5 bases). Germline assignment: CDR1 SGHDT and CDR2 YYEEEE. Trimming removed 3 bases at V and 0 bases at J, with 13 bases between. The CDR3 is 16 residues long. DNA for the CDR3: TGTGCCAGCAGCTCCCTTCAGGCGGGCTCCTACAATGAGCAGTTCTTC. Translating it yields CASSSLQAGSYNEQFF.

This clone showed up many times. This CDR3 is also generated by other DNA sequences in the sample. This chain joins TRBV11-2 and TRBJ2-7; D gene uncertain. The germline V gene has CDR1 SGHAT and CDR2 FQNNGV. The CDR3 extends over 13 amino acids. V lost 1 base, J lost 4 bases, and 8 bases lay in between. The CDR3 DNA reads as TGTGCCAGCAGCTTAGGGGCAGGATACGAGCAGTACTTC. Residues: CASSLGAGYEQYF.

V gene TRBV7-6 combines with J gene TRBJ2-1, with 11 positions matching TRBD2. J gave up 4 bases and V 5 bases, and 10 bases lay outside the gene matches. The CDR3 runs to 17 residues. Germline V lookup: CDR1 SGHVS, CDR2 FNYEAQ. The CDR3 DNA follows: TGTGCCAGCAGCCTTCGGATAGCGGGAGGGTCGTACAATGAGCAGTTCTTC. Protein product: CASSLRIAGGSYNEQFF.

This clone has a single count. The chain carries TRBV18 and TRBJ1-4; 10 nucleotides line up with TRBD1. The V segment lost 6 bases and the J segment 5 bases; nucleotides outside the gene matches: 9. This CDR3 region has 16 residues. The germline gives CDR1 KGHSH, CDR2 LQKENI. The CDR3 sequence: CASSTGQGRENEKLFF. CDR3 nucleotides: TGTGCCAGCTCGACGGGACAGGGGAGGGAGAATGAAAAACTGTTTTTT.

This chain connects TRBV18 to TRBJ1-4; D gene ambiguous. Looked up from germline, CDR1 is KGHSH and CDR2 is LQKENI. This CDR3 comprises 13 residues. Trimming took off 2 bases at V and 8 bases at J, with 9 bases between the two ends. The CDR3 spells CASSPTVAEKLFF. CDR3 bases: TGTGCCAGCTCACCAACAGTCGCCGAAAAACTGTTTTTT.

This clone was picked up many times. The chain carries TRBV9 and TRBJ2-1, with D possibly matching TRBD1 (6 bases). CDR1 is SGDLS, CDR2 YYNGEE, per germline. Trimming removed 0 bases at V and 5 bases at J, with 9 bases between. The CDR3 is 14 amino acids. The CDR3: CASSVDGQNNEQFF. The CDR3 DNA reads as TGTGCCAGCAGCGTAGATGGACAGAACAATGAGCAGTTCTTC.

CDR3 amino acids: CASSIGTGDYEQYF. The CDR3 nucleotides are TGTGCCAGTAGTATTGGGACAGGGGACTACGAGCAGTACTTC. This chain joins TRBV19 and TRBJ2-7; 10 nucleotides line up with TRBD1. With 3 bases clipped from V and 3 bases from J, the junction kept 2 bases outside the gene matches. CDR3 size: 14 residues. CDR1 and CDR2 (germline): LNHDA, SQIVND (reference sequence).

This clone was counted at least ten times. Just one base apart from a much larger clone, this may be a read error. The chain couples TRBV5-1 to TRBJ2-7; TRBD1 agrees at 9 bases. Germline lookup yields CDR1 SGHRS and CDR2 YFSETQ. The CDR3 has 15 amino acids. Trimming removed 2 bases from V and 8 bases from J; junction bases left unmatched: 11. The CDR3 DNA follows: TGCGCCAGCAGCTTACCCCGGGACAGGGATGGCAAGCAGTACTTC. It is translated as CASSLPRDRDGKQYF.

This sequence joins TRBV12-3 or TRBV12-4 and TRBJ1-1; D is unclear. The CDR3 has 12 residues. V dropped 4 bases and J dropped 7 bases, with 10 bases sitting between them. The CDR3 coding sequence is TGTGCCAGCAGTTGGAGGAGCATTGAAGCTTTCTTT. Translating gives CASSWRSIEAFF.

In its sample, this clone was seen many times. J is TRBJ1-1 and V is TRBV30, with D uncertain. Trimming removed 2 bases from V and 1 base from J, with 14 bases in between. Germline CDR1 and CDR2: GTSNPN and SVGIG (reference sequence). CDR3 length equals 15 residues. CDR3 amino acids: CAWSKLRVGNTEAFF. As DNA, the CDR3 is TGTGCCTGGAGTAAACTTAGGGTAGGGAACACTGAAGCTTTCTTT.

The rearrangement joins TRBV12-3 or TRBV12-4 to TRBJ2-1, with 10 bases that match TRBD2. V shed 5 bases and J 2 bases; nucleotides not matched to a gene: 6. The CDR3 consists of 16 residues. This CDR3 reads CASSPRTSGTYNEQFF. CDR3 DNA sequence: TGTGCCAGCAGTCCCCGGACTAGCGGTACCTACAATGAGCAGTTCTTC.

The rearrangement joins TRBV28 to TRBJ2-7; D is unresolved. Looked up from germline, CDR1 is MDHEN and CDR2 is SYDVKM. V was shortened by 7 bases and J by 2 bases, with 9 bases between the two germline ends. The CDR3 contains 12 residues. CDR3 sequence reads: CASTSTAYEQYF. The CDR3 DNA reads TGTGCCAGCACCTCAACGGCCTACGAGCAGTACTTC.